This T cell receptor beta chain was captured by sequencing in a study of shared clonotypes between healthy human individuals (dated by TCRdb to the early 2020s). Regarding the research as a whole: The cohort comprised a couple of women and a few men aged 18 to 49 years. Between about 0.8 and 9 billion PBMCs per donor were obtained by leukapheresis. To estimate repertoire size and how much clonotype sharing occurs between individuals, the study deeply sequenced the blood TCR repertoires of roughly 5 healthy adults. For each donor, CD4 naive and CD4 memory were each given three plates, CD8 naive was given two plates, and CD8 memory was given one plate. To increase sequencing depth and limit assay-specific biases, different laboratories used diverse techniques to prepare libraries and sequence TCR repertoires.

Broader findings and caveats from the paper: When four donors were compared, the shared fraction of clonotypes was about 5% for naive CD4, 3.5% to 4% for naive CD8, about 2.4% for memory CD4, and less than 0.5% for memory CD8. Clonotypes shared by all four sorted-subset donors showed higher generation probabilities than non-shared clonotypes. Naive subsets generally had larger estimated clonotype richness than memory subsets did. The small number of donors limited the genetic and exposure-history diversity represented. Pairwise subsampling led to the expectation that sequencing depth would affect the degree of clonotype sharing among donors. Only blood was sampled, and tissue TCR repertoires likely differ from those in blood. Incomplete sequencing was indicated by rarefaction of sorted-subset datasets, despite the large sequencing depth.

On this clone: Its binding antigen is unknown. No base qualities exist here, and no much larger clone lies one base off it.

Using the deep immunoSEQ assay, multiplex PCR amplified TCR CDR3 regions from genomic DNA. Genomic DNA extracted from each cell subset was distributed evenly over all wells of several immunoSEQ 96-well plates, and each plate served as one replicate. For sorted subsets, each replicate PCR was loaded with approximately 190 ng genomic DNA, equivalent to 30,000 or so T cell genomes. Purified libraries were measured with a Qubit 3.0 fluorometer, size-checked on a Bioanalyzer 2100, and measured again with the KAPA Library Quantification kit. Each immunoSEQ 96-well plate was sequenced on its own single-read 150-cycle Illumina NextSeq 550 flow cell. Per the original workflow: The immunoSEQ output contained only junctional sequences without quality scores, so filtering could not match that applied to full-length reads. Sequences were annotated with PyIR, a Python wrapper for IgBLAST v1.9, and V/J genes and CDR3 were assigned using IMGT germline references. Reads with weak V/J assignments (E-value above 1e-6), missing CDR3, stop codons, out-of-frame junctions, or ambiguous translated residues were removed. V3J clonotypes were defined by identical inferred V gene, J gene, and CDR3 amino acid sequence. To compute the percentage overlap between repertoires, the number of shared unique clonotypes was divided by the size of the smaller repertoire. Repertoire richness was assessed with RTK rarefaction, the Chao1 estimator, and Recon v2.1 estimates of unobserved clonotypes. For all TCRbeta clonotypes obtained by the gDNA method from a few donors, generation probabilities were computed with OLGA. Not all clones reach the TCRdb copy of this immuneACCESS table, which keeps in-frame sequences only. Checked studies attribute under half of the gap to unresolved V genes and leave the rest unexplained. That table supplies the V and J calls and clone size; D and trimming were determined from the DNA. This sample has under 2,500,000 clones in its table, and more than 90% of those were observed once. The ten largest clones capture 0.1% to 0.15% of the sample.

The donors were healthy, HIV-negative adults who had no recently reported acute infections or vaccinations. Every donor was a Caucasian adult living in Nashville, Tennessee, USA. CD4+ T cells were enriched by magnetic negative selection, after which naive cells were positively selected on CD45RA and the negative fraction was taken as the memory subset. Blood was obtained by leukapheresis, after which PBMCs were separated by Ficoll-Histopaque density gradient centrifugation and cryopreserved in liquid nitrogen vapor phase. Purity and quantity of every magnetically sorted T cell population were checked by analytical flow cytometry. Each sorted fraction had its genomic DNA isolated and then quantified by UV absorbance on a Nanodrop 2000c. Taken from cysteine to phenylalanine, the CDR3 has 12 residues. Only the CDR3 DNA is retained, 36 bases long and in frame from the first base. For CDR1 and CDR2, the germline V gene lists ENHRY and SYGVKD. V loses 2 bases, J loses 7 bases, and the germline ends lie 6 bases apart.

The clonotype originates from a man aged 18 to 30 in good health. Sequenced input: naive CD4+ T cells sorted from blood. The cell subset or site label of this sample denotes: CD45RA+ positively selected. Recombination linked TRBV10-3 to TRBJ1-3; a confident D gene designation cannot be given. DNA sequence: TGTGCCATCAGTGAGGGTTTTAACACCATATATTTT. This codes for CAISEGFNTIYF.